The 19 T cell receptor beta chains presented below share a single source sample, sequenced in a study of T cells in localized non-small cell lung cancer. Produced via immunoSEQ multiplex PCR; TCRdb's table is partial and in-frame only. The table records tens of thousands of clones, around 87% of them present only once. Sequences were derived from peripheral blood, sampled before any cancer treatment. The source is a man aged 18-49 years with stage I lung adenocarcinoma.

The rearrangement uses TRBV7-2 and TRBJ2-2; D is uncertain. The CDR3 contains 15 residues. The V gene lost 1 base and the J gene lost 4 bases, with 10 bases spanning the gap. CDR1 SGHTA and CDR2 FQGNSA come from the germline V gene. The CDR3 nucleotides read TGTGCCAGCAGCTTAGGGGCGTTCGGCACCGGGGAGCTGTTTTTT. Its translation is CASSLGAFGTGELFF.

This chain uses TRBV19 with TRBJ1-1, with D possibly being TRBD1 (5 bases). Per germline, CDR1 LNHDA and CDR2 SQIVND (reference sequence). The CDR3 runs 17 residues. The V and J ends lost 5 bases and 0 bases respectively, with 19 bases between them. The CDR3 bases are TGTGCCAGTAGTTCGCCAAGGGGCGGTCGCATGAACACTGAAGCTTTCTTT. Protein product: CASSSPRGGRMNTEAFF.

The V call is TRBV7-9, the J call TRBJ1-5; 8 bases are shared with TRBD1. There are 15 residues in the CDR3. The V and J ends lost 1 base and 1 base, in that order; junction bases with no gene match: 0. Germline CDR1 is SEHNR and CDR2 is FQNEAQ (reference sequence). This CDR3 is CASSLGTGSNQPQHF. The CDR3 DNA sequence: TGTGCCAGCAGCTTAGGGACAGGGAGCAATCAGCCCCAGCATTTT.

V is TRBV7-9 and J is TRBJ1-2, with D hard to call. The germline V gene has CDR1 SEHNR and CDR2 FQNEAQ (reference sequence). V was shortened by 7 bases and J by 0 bases, with 18 bases between the two germline ends. This CDR3 has 16 amino acids. The CDR3 region has the DNA TGTGCCAGCACCCCCGATGGGCAGAAACCTAACTATGGCTACACCTTC. The encoded protein is CASTPDGQKPNYGYTF. Based on the CDR3 plus reference TRBV7-9 and TRBJ1-2, the full variable domain is DTGVSQNPRHKITKRGQNVTFRCDPISEHNRLYWYRQTLGQGPEFLTYFQNEAQLEKSRLLSDRFSAERPKGSFSTLEIQRTEQGDSAMYLCASTPDGQKPNYGYTFGSGTRLTVV.

The chain uses TRBV6-1 and TRBJ1-1, with 7 bases aligning to TRBD1. The CDR3 length is 14 residues. Trimming at V came to 6 bases and at J to 4 bases, leaving 8 bases not matched to a gene. Germline CDR1 MNHNS, CDR2 SASEGT. The CDR3 region has the DNA TGTGCCAGCAGGCACAGGGGAATAGGCACTGAAGCTTTCTTT. Encoded protein: CASRHRGIGTEAFF.

This clone was observed a single time. This chain joins TRBV10-3 and TRBJ2-3; 8 bases fit TRBD1. Per the germline V gene, CDR1 is ENHRY and CDR2 is SYGVKD. The CDR3 loop spans 17 amino acids. The V and J ends lost 0 bases and 2 bases, in that order; junction bases with no gene match: 7. CDR3 amino acids: CAISESLPGQATDTQYF. The CDR3 bases are TGTGCCATCAGTGAGTCTTTGCCGGGACAGGCCACAGATACGCAGTATTTT.

This clone has only a few counts. This rearrangement joins TRBV13 to TRBJ1-3, with TRBD1 as a possible D gene (5 bases). V dropped 5 bases and J dropped 1 base, with 21 bases sitting between them. Germline CDR1 is PRHDT and CDR2 is FYEKMQ (reference sequence). This CDR3 has 18 residues. The CDR3 DNA is TGTGCCAGCAGCCGTGTCGGGAGGGCAGGGAGGTCTGGAAACACCATATATTTT. Translated, it gives CASSRVGRAGRSGNTIYF.

The chain carries TRBV6-1 and TRBJ2-7; 9 positions match TRBD1. This CDR3 is 15 amino acids long. The V segment lost 5 bases and the J segment 3 bases; nucleotides outside the gene matches: 8. The V gene's germline CDR1 is MNHNS and CDR2 SASEGT. The CDR3 spells CASSLKPGQGYEQYF. For the CDR3, the DNA is TGTGCCAGCAGTTTGAAGCCGGGACAGGGCTACGAGCAGTACTTC.

The chain has TRBV27 and TRBJ2-1; the D gene could be TRBD1 or TRBD2 (7 bases each). The V end was cut by 3 bases, the J end by 8 bases, with 11 bases between. Looked up from germline, CDR1 is MNHEY and CDR2 is SMNVEV (reference sequence). The CDR3 extends over 13 amino acids. CDR3 DNA sequence: TGTGCCAGCAGTTTCAGGGGGGGCCATGAGCAGTTCTTC. Translation gives CASSFRGGHEQFF.

DNA of the CDR3: TGTGCCAGCAGCCGGGGACTAGCGGGGTGGGGCGAGACCCAGTACTTC. Translation gives CASSRGLAGWGETQYF. The chain has TRBV11-2 and TRBJ2-5; 13 bases are a match to TRBD2. Germline V CDR1 and CDR2: SGHAT, FQNNGV. Losses at the gene ends were 5 bases for V and 5 bases for J; bases not matched to a gene: 8. CDR3 length equals 16 residues.

This chain uses TRBV9 with TRBJ1-2; TRBD1 matches at 8 bases. This CDR3 comprises 15 residues. Germline lookup yields CDR1 SGDLS and CDR2 YYNGEE. V trimming: 0 bases; J trimming: 4 bases; junction bases outside the gene matches: 5. CDR3 region: CASSVDPGGTYGYTF. The CDR3 region has the DNA TGTGCCAGCAGCGTAGACCCAGGGGGCACCTATGGCTACACCTTC.

This chain uses TRBV18 with TRBJ1-3; possibly TRBD1 for D (6 bases). This CDR3 is built from 17 residues. Germline values: CDR1 KGHSH, CDR2 LQKENI. The V end was cut by 0 bases, the J end by 0 bases, with 12 bases between. The CDR3 DNA follows: TGTGCCAGCTCACCACCGACAGGCCCCAGCTCTGGAAACACCATATATTTT. Translation: CASSPPTGPSSGNTIYF.

The chain recombines TRBV5-5 with TRBJ1-5, with TRBD1 as a possible D gene (6 bases). The CDR3 is made up of 15 amino acids. Trimming took 3 bases from V and 2 from J, leaving 12 bases between them. Germline V gives CDR1 SGHKS, CDR2 YYEKEE (reference sequence). The CDR3 DNA sequence: TGTGCCAGCAGCTACGGGACAACGGGCAATCAGCCCCAGCATTTT. It codes for CASSYGTTGNQPQHF. The complete variable domain, with remaining parts taken from reference TRBV5-5 and TRBJ1-5, reads DAGVTQSPTHLIKTRGQQVTLRCSPISGHKSVSWYQQVLGQGPQFIFQYYEKEERGRGNFPDRFSARQFPNYSSELNVNALLLGDSALYLCASSYGTTGNQPQHFGDGTRLSIL.

The chain is built from TRBV6-1 and TRBJ2-5; no clear D gene. This CDR3 contains 14 residues. Trimming took 3 bases from V and 6 from J, leaving 14 bases between them. Germline V gene data show CDR1 as MNHNS and CDR2 as SASEGT. The CDR3 sequence is CASSDPNPPKTQYF. The CDR3 DNA sequence: TGTGCCAGCAGTGACCCCAACCCGCCCAAGACCCAGTACTTC.

The gene calls are TRBV19 and TRBJ2-3; maybe TRBD2 (6 bases). The CDR3 consists of 14 residues. Trimming left V 10 bases short and J 0 bases short, with 14 bases between. Per germline, CDR1 LNHDA and CDR2 SQIVND (reference sequence). For the CDR3, the DNA is TGTGCCACCCGAGCGGGCTGGAGCACAGATACGCAGTATTTT. This translates into CATRAGWSTDTQYF.

This chain uses TRBV18 with TRBJ1-5; TRBD1 might be the D (5 bases). The CDR3 spans 15 residues. Germline values: CDR1 KGHSH, CDR2 LQKENI. V shed 4 bases and J shed 7 bases, with 17 bases lying between them. CDR3 sequence: CASSQGSPRGQPQHF. Written as DNA, the CDR3 is TGTGCCAGCTCACAGGGAAGCCCGAGGGGACAGCCCCAGCATTTT.

The V gene is TRBV20-1, the J gene TRBJ2-3, with a possible D match to TRBD1 (6 bases). CDR3 length: 11 amino acids. Germline V gene sequence: CDR1 DFQATT, CDR2 SNEGSKA (reference sequence). The V end was cut by 7 bases, the J end by 5 bases, with 10 bases between. The CDR3 DNA reads TGCAGTGAGGGGGTGGGAGATACGCAGTATTTT. It yields the protein CSEGVGDTQYF.

The V call is TRBV4-3, the J call TRBJ1-2; no reliable D call. The germline CDR1 and CDR2 sequences are LGHNA and YSLEER. The V gene lost 0 bases and the J gene lost 2 bases, with 13 bases spanning the gap. This CDR3 region has 16 residues. CDR3: CASSQDYEGVNYGYTF. DNA of the CDR3: TGCGCCAGCAGCCAAGATTATGAAGGAGTCAACTATGGCTACACCTTC.

This sequence joins TRBV7-8 and TRBJ2-1; D is uncertain. V was clipped by 0 bases and J by 0 bases, with 12 bases between them. The CDR3 is made up of 17 amino acids. Germline loops: CDR1 SGHVS, CDR2 FQNEAQ. CDR3 protein: CASSLAPRGSSYNEQFF. In DNA, the CDR3 is TGTGCCAGCAGCTTAGCGCCCCGTGGCAGCTCCTACAATGAGCAGTTCTTC.